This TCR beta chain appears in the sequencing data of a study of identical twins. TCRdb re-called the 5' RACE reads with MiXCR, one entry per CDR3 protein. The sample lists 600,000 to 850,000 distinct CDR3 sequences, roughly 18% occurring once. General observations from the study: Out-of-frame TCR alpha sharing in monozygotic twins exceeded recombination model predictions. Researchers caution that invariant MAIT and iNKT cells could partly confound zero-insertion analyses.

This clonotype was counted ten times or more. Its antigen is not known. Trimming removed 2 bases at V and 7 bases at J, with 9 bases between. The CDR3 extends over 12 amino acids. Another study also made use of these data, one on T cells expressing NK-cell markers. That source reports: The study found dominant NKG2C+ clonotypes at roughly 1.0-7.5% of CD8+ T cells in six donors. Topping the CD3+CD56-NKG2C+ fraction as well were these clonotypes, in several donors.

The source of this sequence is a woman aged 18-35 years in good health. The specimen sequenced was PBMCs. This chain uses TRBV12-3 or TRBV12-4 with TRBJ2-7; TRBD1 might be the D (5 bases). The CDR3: CASSLSTVEQYF. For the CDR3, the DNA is TGTGCCAGCAGTTTATCGACAGTGGAGCAGTACTTC.